The 30 T cell receptor beta chains given below trace back to one sample, sequenced in a study of T cell responses to AZD1222 COVID-19 vaccine. This table comes from immunoSEQ multiplex PCR, and its TCRdb copy is limited to in-frame clones, with some not included. This table holds about 93,000 clones, 85% to 90% found once. The sequences come from peripheral blood, collected 28 days after the second AZD1222 dose. The receptors originated from an adult who received the AZD1222 COVID-19 vaccine.

This chain joins TRBV10-2 and TRBJ1-5; tentative D call: TRBD1 (6 bases). Trimming shortened V by 3 bases and J by 6 bases, and 12 bases separated the two germline ends. The germline CDR1 and CDR2 sequences are WSHSY and SAAADI. CDR3 size: 14 residues. The CDR3 here is CASSDSGGSQPQHF. The DNA of the CDR3 is TGCGCCAGCAGTGACTCGGGGGGCAGTCAGCCCCAGCATTTT.

V is TRBV14 and J is TRBJ2-1, with 11 bases fitting TRBD2. CDR1 and CDR2 from the germline V gene are SGHDN and FVKESK. V shed 3 bases and J 9 bases; nucleotides not matched to a gene: 7. The CDR3 is 15 amino acids. CDR3 protein: CASSQTSGDVGEQFF. The CDR3, as DNA: TGTGCCAGCAGCCAGACTAGCGGGGACGTAGGTGAGCAGTTCTTC.

The CDR3 DNA reads as TGTGCCAGCAGCCTAGTGGGGACTCTGCCAACCTCTGGAAACACCATATATTTT. Protein sequence: CASSLVGTLPTSGNTIYF. This chain links TRBV9 with TRBJ1-3, with D perhaps matching TRBD1 (5 bases). CDR1 and CDR2 (germline): SGDLS, YYNGEE. V dropped 4 bases and J dropped 0 bases, with 20 bases sitting between them. This CDR3 is built from 18 residues.

This clone was counted between two and nine times. The CDR3 DNA reads as TGTGCCAGCAGCCAAGAATCCCAGGGAGGCGGCTACACCTTC. Its translation is CASSQESQGGGYTF. V is TRBV3-1 (or the pseudogene TRBV3-2) and J is TRBJ1-2; D may be TRBD1 (5 bases). The CDR3 is made up of 14 amino acids. V lost 0 bases and J 8 bases, leaving 13 bases between the germline ends. CDR1 and CDR2 from the germline V gene are LGHDT and YNNKEL (reference sequence).

The gene calls are TRBV3-1 (or the pseudogene TRBV3-2) and TRBJ2-1; 10 positions match TRBD2. The CDR3 consists of 15 residues. CDR1 is LGHDT, CDR2 YNNKEL, per germline (reference sequence). With V trimmed by 7 bases and J by 4 bases, 7 bases remained unmatched. The CDR3 here is CASTRLAGRYNEQFF. The CDR3 DNA sequence: TGTGCCAGCACCCGACTAGCGGGTCGGTACAATGAGCAGTTCTTC.

The chain employs TRBV5-1 and TRBJ1-1, with D maybe TRBD1 (6 bases). The CDR3 totals 11 residues. Deletions cut 3 bases from V and 9 bases from J, with 9 bases between. The germline CDR1 and CDR2 sequences are SGHRS and YFSETQ. CDR3 sequence (DNA): TGCGCCAGCAGCTCGGACAGCAAAGCTTTCTTT. Translated, it gives CASSSDSKAFF.

This chain links TRBV4-3 with TRBJ2-7; 8 positions agree with TRBD1. Trimming took 3 bases from V and 3 from J; bases not matched to a gene: 4. The CDR3 extends over 14 amino acids. In germline, CDR1 is LGHNA, CDR2 YSLEER. CDR3 DNA: TGCGCCAGCAGCCACGGACAGGGCAACTACGAGCAGTACTTC. Protein sequence: CASSHGQGNYEQYF.

This rearrangement joins TRBV4-3 to TRBJ1-6; TRBD1 might be the D (5 bases). The CDR3 is 14 residues long. V lost 4 bases to trimming and J lost 7 bases, with 11 bases between them. CDR1 and CDR2 (germline): LGHNA, YSLEER. The DNA for the CDR3 is TGCGCCAGCAGCCTCCGGGACGGAAATTCACCCCTCCACTTT. Encoded protein: CASSLRDGNSPLHF.

The chain links TRBV20-1 to TRBJ1-6; 8 bases are a match to TRBD1. The CDR3 sequence is 15 residues long. CDR1 is DFQATT and CDR2 is SNEGSKA in the germline V gene (reference sequence). Germline trimming cut 3 bases from V and 6 bases from J; bases unmatched to any gene: 7. CDR3 DNA: TGCAGTGCTAGTGGCCCAGGGGGCCGTAATTCACCCCTCCACTTT. Translated, it gives CSASGPGGRNSPLHF.

This chain joins TRBV11-3 and TRBJ2-1; a possible D gene is TRBD2 (5 bases). The ends were cut back, 2 bases at V and 5 bases at J, with 10 bases in the middle. The CDR3 runs to 14 residues. Germline CDR1 is SGHNT and CDR2 is YENEEA. The CDR3 bases are TGTGCCAGCAGCTTAAGCGCGGGTGACAATGAGCAGTTCTTC. Amino acid sequence: CASSLSAGDNEQFF. The entire variable domain, with the rest obtained from reference TRBV11-3 and TRBJ2-1, is as follows: EAGVVQSPRYKIIEKKQPVAFWCNPISGHNTLYWYLQNLGQGPELLIRYENEEAVDDSQLPKDRFSAERLKGVDSTLKIQPAELGDSAVYLCASSLSAGDNEQFFGPGTRLTVL.

The chain uses TRBV9 and TRBJ2-1; TRBD2 aligns across 11 bases. The CDR3 is 15 residues long. V lost 0 bases, J lost 8 bases, and 4 bases stayed unmatched. Germline loops: CDR1 SGDLS, CDR2 YYNGEE. The DNA for the CDR3 is TGTGCCAGCAGCGTAGGAACTAGCGGGAGTTATGAGCAGTTCTTC. Translated, it gives CASSVGTSGSYEQFF.

The V call is TRBV3-1 (or the pseudogene TRBV3-2), the J call TRBJ2-1, with TRBD2 identical over 7 bases. Germline V gene data show CDR1 as LGHDT and CDR2 as YNNKEL (reference sequence). J was trimmed by 0 bases and V by 3 bases; bases with no gene match: 14. The CDR3 consists of 19 residues. The DNA of the CDR3 is TGTGCCAGCAGCCAGGGGGGGGTTTATGGCGCTAGCTCCTACAATGAGCAGTTCTTC. This sequence encodes CASSQGGVYGASSYNEQFF.

There are a few counts of this clone. This rearrangement joins TRBV7-8 to TRBJ2-7, with D tentatively TRBD1 or TRBD2 (6 bases each). This CDR3 is built from 17 residues. From germline, CDR1 is SGHVS and CDR2 FQNEAQ. V was shortened by 3 bases and J by 5 bases, with 23 bases between the two germline ends. The CDR3 reads CASSFNVIGGLSNEQYF. The CDR3 DNA sequence: TGTGCCAGCAGCTTTAATGTAATTGGGGGGCTGTCAAACGAGCAGTACTTC.

The chain recombines TRBV27 with TRBJ1-2; 7 bases are a match to TRBD1. The length of the CDR3 is 15 residues. Germline lookup yields CDR1 MNHEY and CDR2 SMNVEV (reference sequence). V lost 2 bases and J lost 2; bases outside the gene matches: 5. CDR3 amino acids: CASSLHPGGNYGYTF. CDR3 DNA: TGTGCCAGCAGTTTACATCCAGGGGGAAACTATGGCTACACCTTC.

The rearrangement uses TRBV7-9 and TRBJ1-2, with 9 bases fitting TRBD1. The CDR3 is made up of 14 amino acids. J gave up 2 bases and V 6 bases, and 4 bases lay outside the gene matches. Per the germline V gene, CDR1 is SEHNR and CDR2 is FQNEAQ (reference sequence). CDR3 in amino acids: CASRLGQGNYGYTF. As DNA, the CDR3 is TGTGCCAGCAGACTCGGACAGGGGAACTATGGCTACACCTTC.

The chain has TRBV19 and TRBJ2-7; the match to TRBD2 covers 14 bases. Germline V gives CDR1 LNHDA, CDR2 SQIVND (reference sequence). With V trimmed by 5 bases and J by 3 bases, 9 bases remained unmatched. The CDR3 sequence is 17 residues long. CDR3 DNA sequence: TGTGCCAGTAGTCGTTCAGGGACTAGCGGGAGAATCTACGAGCAGTACTTC. Translating gives CASSRSGTSGRIYEQYF.

V is TRBV2 and J is TRBJ2-1; the D is unclear. Trimming took off 7 bases at V and 4 bases at J, with 11 bases between the two ends. This CDR3 region has 13 residues. The germline V gene has CDR1 SNHLY and CDR2 FYNNEI. The CDR3 loop is CASMYGAYNEQFF. The CDR3 DNA is TGTGCCAGCATGTACGGTGCGTACAATGAGCAGTTCTTC.

The CDR3 sequence: CATSRVHSGNTIYF. In nucleotides, the CDR3 is TGTGCCACCAGCAGAGTGCACTCTGGAAACACCATATATTTT. This chain links TRBV15 with TRBJ1-3; no firm D call. There are 14 residues in the CDR3. Germline CDR1 is LNHNV and CDR2 is YYDKDF (reference sequence). The V and J ends lost 1 base and 0 bases respectively, with 4 bases between them.

The chain has TRBV10-3 and TRBJ1-1; D perhaps matches TRBD1 (6 bases). Trimming took off 7 bases at V and 0 bases at J, with 9 bases between the two ends. CDR1 and CDR2 from the germline V gene are ENHRY and SYGVKD. The CDR3 consists of 13 residues. Here the CDR3 DNA reads TGTGCCATCACAGGACAGCTGAACACTGAAGCTTTCTTT. It translates to CAITGQLNTEAFF.

This clone has just one count. The chain has TRBV13 and TRBJ2-3, with TRBD2 matching over 11 bases. The CDR3 runs 17 residues. Germline trimming cut 0 bases from V and 7 bases from J; bases unmatched to any gene: 9. Germline-derived CDR1 and CDR2 are PRHDT and FYEKMQ (reference sequence). CDR3 sequence reads: CASSLGTSGNTQNTQYF. The CDR3 bases are TGTGCCAGCAGCTTAGGGACTAGCGGGAATACACAAAATACGCAGTATTTT. The complete variable domain, with remaining parts taken from reference TRBV13 and TRBJ2-3, reads AAGVIQSPRHLIKEKRETATLKCYPIPRHDTVYWYQQGPGQDPQFLISFYEKMQSDKGSIPDRFSAQQFSDYHSELNMSSLELGDSALYFCASSLGTSGNTQNTQYFGPGTRLTVL.

The V and J genes are TRBV19 and TRBJ1-1; D is ambiguous. The germline CDR1 and CDR2 sequences are LNHDA and SQIVND (reference sequence). This CDR3 region has 13 residues. Trimming shortened V by 4 bases and J by 0 bases, and 6 bases separated the two germline ends. CDR3 region: CASSTQMNTEAFF. In nucleotides, the CDR3 is TGTGCCAGTAGTACACAGATGAACACTGAAGCTTTCTTT.

V gene TRBV6-5 combines with J gene TRBJ1-2, with D unclear. This CDR3 spans 13 amino acids. In germline, CDR1 is MNHEY, CDR2 SVGAGI. Trimming removed 6 bases at V and 4 bases at J, with 12 bases between. Here the CDR3 reads CASRLTVSYGYTF. The CDR3 nucleotides are TGTGCCAGCAGGCTTACAGTTAGCTATGGCTACACCTTC.

This clone was recorded only once. The chain employs TRBV5-1 and TRBJ2-1; the match to TRBD2 covers 10 bases. Germline values: CDR1 SGHRS, CDR2 YFSETQ. The CDR3 covers 17 residues. J was trimmed by 3 bases and V by 1 base; bases with no gene match: 7. CDR3 region: CASSLLSSGSDYNEQFF. The CDR3 coding sequence is TGCGCCAGCAGCTTGTTGTCTAGCGGGAGTGACTACAATGAGCAGTTCTTC.

The chain is built from TRBV6-2 or TRBV6-3 and TRBJ1-5; D is perhaps TRBD1 (5 bases). This CDR3 has 15 residues. Trimming took off 2 bases at V and 4 bases at J, with 12 bases between the two ends. CDR1 and CDR2 (germline): MNHEY, SVGEGT. The CDR3 DNA reads as TGTGCCAGCAGTTACGTCAGGGCGGCGAATCAGCCCCAGCATTTT. Amino acid sequence: CASSYVRAANQPQHF.

The chain uses TRBV6-4 and TRBJ2-3; TRBD2 is a possible D gene (6 bases). There are 14 residues in the CDR3. Per the germline V gene, CDR1 is MRHNA and CDR2 is SNTAGT. The germline V and J ends were trimmed by 5 bases and 1 base, with 10 bases remaining between them. CDR3 in DNA: TGTGCCAGCAGTAAGTCGGGGGGCACAGATACGCAGTATTTT. It codes for CASSKSGGTDTQYF.

This chain connects TRBV18 to TRBJ1-1, with D uncertain. The V end lost 7 bases, the J end lost 1 base, and 10 bases lay between the germline ends. The CDR3 sequence is 13 residues long. Germline CDR1 is KGHSH and CDR2 is LQKENI. CDR3 loop: CASFEDGNTEAFF. The CDR3 coding sequence is TGTGCCAGCTTTGAGGATGGGAACACTGAAGCTTTCTTT.

The V call is TRBV5-4, the J call TRBJ2-3; TRBD1 matches at 9 bases. CDR3 length: 15 amino acids. Trimming took 0 bases from V and 3 from J; bases not matched to a gene: 2. Per the germline V gene, CDR1 is SGHNT and CDR2 is YYREEE (reference sequence). In DNA, the CDR3 is TGTGCCAGCAGCTTGGGACAGGGGGGGACAGATACGCAGTATTTT. It encodes CASSLGQGGTDTQYF.

The chain combines TRBV27 with TRBJ2-7, with 7 bases lining up with TRBD2. From germline, CDR1 is MNHEY and CDR2 SMNVEV (reference sequence). This CDR3 is built from 15 residues. With V trimmed by 4 bases and J by 2 bases, 8 bases remained unmatched. This chain's CDR3 is CASSWGKGLTYEQYF. CDR3 DNA sequence: TGTGCCAGCAGTTGGGGTAAGGGACTAACCTACGAGCAGTACTTC.

The V call is TRBV5-1, the J call TRBJ2-1; 7 nucleotides match TRBD2. CDR1 is SGHRS and CDR2 is YFSETQ in the germline V gene. V lost 4 bases, J lost 1 base, and 8 bases stayed unmatched. The CDR3 loop spans 16 amino acids. CDR3 amino acids: CASSPGGGSSYNEQFF. The CDR3 bases are TGCGCCAGCAGCCCTGGGGGAGGGAGTTCCTACAATGAGCAGTTCTTC. Supplemented by reference TRBV5-1 and TRBJ2-1, the full variable domain reads KAGVTQTPRYLIKTRGQQVTLSCSPISGHRSVSWYQQTPGQGLQFLFEYFSETQRNKGNFPGRFSGRQFSNSRSEMNVSTLELGDSALYLCASSPGGGSSYNEQFFGPGTRLTVL.

The chain has TRBV6-6 and TRBJ2-5, with D possibly called TRBD1 or TRBD2 (5 bases each). Looked up from germline, CDR1 is MNHNY and CDR2 is SVGAGI (reference sequence). V was trimmed by 5 bases and J by 1 base, leaving 11 bases between them. The CDR3 covers 14 residues. CDR3 in amino acids: CASSPRGAQETQYF. In nucleotides, the CDR3 is TGTGCCAGCAGTCCGAGGGGAGCCCAAGAGACCCAGTACTTC.